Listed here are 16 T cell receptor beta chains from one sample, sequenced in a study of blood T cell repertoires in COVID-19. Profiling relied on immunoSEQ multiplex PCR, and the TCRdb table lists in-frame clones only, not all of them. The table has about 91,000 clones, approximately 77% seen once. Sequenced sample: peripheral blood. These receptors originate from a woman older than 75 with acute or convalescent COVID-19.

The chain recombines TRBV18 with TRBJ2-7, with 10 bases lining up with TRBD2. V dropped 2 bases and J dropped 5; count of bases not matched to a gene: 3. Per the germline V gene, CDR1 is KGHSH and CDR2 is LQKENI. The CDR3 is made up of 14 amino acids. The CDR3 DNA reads TGTGCCAGCTCACCAGGGACTAGCGTCCACGAGCAGTACTTC. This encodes CASSPGTSVHEQYF.

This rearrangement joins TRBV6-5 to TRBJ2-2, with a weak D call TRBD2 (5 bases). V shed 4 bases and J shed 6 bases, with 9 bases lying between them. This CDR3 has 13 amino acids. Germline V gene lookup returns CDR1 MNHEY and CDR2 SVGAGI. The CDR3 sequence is CASSSAGSGELFF. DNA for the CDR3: TGTGCCAGCAGTTCGGCGGGTTCCGGGGAGCTGTTTTTT.

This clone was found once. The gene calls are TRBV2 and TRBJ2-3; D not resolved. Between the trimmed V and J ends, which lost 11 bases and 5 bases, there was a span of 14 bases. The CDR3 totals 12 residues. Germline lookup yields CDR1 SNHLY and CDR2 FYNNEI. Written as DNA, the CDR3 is TGTGCCTCGAGAGGAGATGGAGATACGCAGTATTTT. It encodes CASRGDGDTQYF.

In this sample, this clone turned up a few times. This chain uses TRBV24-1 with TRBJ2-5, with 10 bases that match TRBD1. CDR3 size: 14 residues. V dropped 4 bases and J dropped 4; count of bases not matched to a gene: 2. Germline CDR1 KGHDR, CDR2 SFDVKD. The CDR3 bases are TGTGCCACCAGTGACCGGGACAGGGGAGAGACCCAGTACTTC. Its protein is CATSDRDRGETQYF.

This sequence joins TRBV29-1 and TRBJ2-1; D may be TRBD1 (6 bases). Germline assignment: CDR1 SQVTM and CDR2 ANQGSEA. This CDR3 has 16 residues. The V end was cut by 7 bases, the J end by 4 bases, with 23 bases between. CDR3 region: CSGRGTLNSLYNEQFF. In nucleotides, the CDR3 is TGCAGCGGCAGAGGGACATTAAATTCCCTTTACAATGAGCAGTTCTTC.

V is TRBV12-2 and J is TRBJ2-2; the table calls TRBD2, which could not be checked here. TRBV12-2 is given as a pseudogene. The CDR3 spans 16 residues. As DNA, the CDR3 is TGTGCAAGTCGCCCACGCGGGACTAAAGACACCGGGGAGCTGTTTTTT. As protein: CASRPRGTKDTGELFF.

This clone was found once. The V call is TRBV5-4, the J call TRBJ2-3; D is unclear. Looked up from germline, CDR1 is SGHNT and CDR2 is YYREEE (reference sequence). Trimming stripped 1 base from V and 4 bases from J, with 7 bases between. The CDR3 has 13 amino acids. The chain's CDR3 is CASSLTQSDTQYF. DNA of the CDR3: TGTGCCAGCAGCTTGACCCAGTCAGATACGCAGTATTTT.

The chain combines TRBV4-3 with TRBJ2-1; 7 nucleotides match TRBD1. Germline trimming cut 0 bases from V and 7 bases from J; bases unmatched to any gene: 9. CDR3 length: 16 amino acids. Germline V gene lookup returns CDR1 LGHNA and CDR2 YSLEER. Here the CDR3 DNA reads TGCGCCAGCAGCCAAGACACCCGGGACAGAAAAAATGAGCAGTTCTTC. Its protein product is CASSQDTRDRKNEQFF.

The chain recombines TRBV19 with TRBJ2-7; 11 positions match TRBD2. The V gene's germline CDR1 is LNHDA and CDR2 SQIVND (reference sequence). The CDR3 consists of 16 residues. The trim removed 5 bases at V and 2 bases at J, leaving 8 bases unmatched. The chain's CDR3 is CASSLHLAGGAYEQYF. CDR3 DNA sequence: TGTGCCAGTAGTTTACACCTAGCGGGGGGTGCCTACGAGCAGTACTTC.

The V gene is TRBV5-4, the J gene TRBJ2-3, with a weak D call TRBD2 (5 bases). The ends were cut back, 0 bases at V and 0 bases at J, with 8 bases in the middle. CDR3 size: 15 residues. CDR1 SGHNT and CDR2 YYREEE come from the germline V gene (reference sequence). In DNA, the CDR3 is TGTGCCAGCAGCTTGGCTAGCACTAGCACAGATACGCAGTATTTT. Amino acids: CASSLASTSTDTQYF.

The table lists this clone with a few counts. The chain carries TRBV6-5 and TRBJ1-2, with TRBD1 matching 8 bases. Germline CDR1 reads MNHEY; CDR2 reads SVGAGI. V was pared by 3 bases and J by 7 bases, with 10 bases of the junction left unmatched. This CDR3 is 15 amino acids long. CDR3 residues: CASSYGVTGQGGYTF. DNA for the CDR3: TGTGCCAGCAGTTATGGAGTCACCGGACAGGGTGGCTACACCTTC.

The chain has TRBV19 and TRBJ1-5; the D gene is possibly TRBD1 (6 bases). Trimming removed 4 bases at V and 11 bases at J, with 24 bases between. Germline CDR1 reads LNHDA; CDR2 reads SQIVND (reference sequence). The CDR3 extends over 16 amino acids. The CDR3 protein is CASSTPPTHGWTAQHF. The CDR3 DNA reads TGTGCCAGTAGTACCCCCCCGACGCACGGGTGGACAGCCCAGCATTTT.

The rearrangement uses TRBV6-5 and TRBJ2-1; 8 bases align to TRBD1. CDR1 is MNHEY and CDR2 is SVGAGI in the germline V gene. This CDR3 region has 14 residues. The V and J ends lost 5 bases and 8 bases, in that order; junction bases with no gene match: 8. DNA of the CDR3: TGTGCCAGCAGTCGGACAGGGTTGGAGGATGAGCAGTTCTTC. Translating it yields CASSRTGLEDEQFF.

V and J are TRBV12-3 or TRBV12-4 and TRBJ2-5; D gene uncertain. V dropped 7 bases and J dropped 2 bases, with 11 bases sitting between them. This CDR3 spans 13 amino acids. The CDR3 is CASTKPGQETQYF. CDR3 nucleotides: TGTGCCAGCACCAAGCCAGGACAAGAGACCCAGTACTTC.

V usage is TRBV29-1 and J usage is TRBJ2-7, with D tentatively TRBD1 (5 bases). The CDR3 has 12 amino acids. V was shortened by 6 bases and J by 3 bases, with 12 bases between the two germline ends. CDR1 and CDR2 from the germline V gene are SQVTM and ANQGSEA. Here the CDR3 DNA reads TGCAGCGTGCGCTCAGGGTTCTACGAGCAGTACTTC. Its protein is CSVRSGFYEQYF.

The CDR3, as DNA: TGTGCCAGCAGACCCGCGGACAGCTTTAACTATGGCTACACCTTC. Translated, it gives CASRPADSFNYGYTF. The chain joins TRBV27 to TRBJ1-2, with TRBD1 as a possible D gene (6 bases). The CDR3 runs 15 residues. Germline V gene data show CDR1 as MNHEY and CDR2 as SMNVEV (reference sequence). The germline V and J ends were trimmed by 6 bases and 1 base, with 15 bases remaining between them.